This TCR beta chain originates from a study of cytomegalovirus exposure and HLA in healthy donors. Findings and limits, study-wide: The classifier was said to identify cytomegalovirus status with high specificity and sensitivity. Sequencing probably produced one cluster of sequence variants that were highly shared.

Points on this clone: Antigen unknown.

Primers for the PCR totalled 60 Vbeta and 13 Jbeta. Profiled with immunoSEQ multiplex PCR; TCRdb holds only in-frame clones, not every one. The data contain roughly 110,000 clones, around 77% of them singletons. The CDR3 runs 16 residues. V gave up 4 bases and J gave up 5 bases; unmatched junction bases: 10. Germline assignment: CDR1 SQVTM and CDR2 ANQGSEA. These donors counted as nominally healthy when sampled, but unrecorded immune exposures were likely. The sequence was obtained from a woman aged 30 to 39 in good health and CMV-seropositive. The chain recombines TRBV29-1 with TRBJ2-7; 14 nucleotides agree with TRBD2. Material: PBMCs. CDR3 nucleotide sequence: TGCAGCGTTGTAGGGACTAGCGGGAGATCGCTAGACGAGCAGTACTTC. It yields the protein CSVVGTSGRSLDEQYF.